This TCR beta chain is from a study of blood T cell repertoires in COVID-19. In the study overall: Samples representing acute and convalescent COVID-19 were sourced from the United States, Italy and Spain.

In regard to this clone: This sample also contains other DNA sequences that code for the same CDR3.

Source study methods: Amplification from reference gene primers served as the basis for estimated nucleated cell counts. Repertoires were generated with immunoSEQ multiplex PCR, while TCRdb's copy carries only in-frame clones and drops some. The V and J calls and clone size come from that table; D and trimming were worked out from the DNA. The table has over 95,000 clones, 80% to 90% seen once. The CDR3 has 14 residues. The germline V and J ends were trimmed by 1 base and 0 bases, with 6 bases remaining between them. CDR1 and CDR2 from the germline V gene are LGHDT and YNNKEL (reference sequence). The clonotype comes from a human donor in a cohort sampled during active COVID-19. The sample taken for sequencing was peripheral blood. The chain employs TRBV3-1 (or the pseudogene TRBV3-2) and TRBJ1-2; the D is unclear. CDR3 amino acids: CASSQVPANYGYTF. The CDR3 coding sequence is TGTGCCAGCAGCCAAGTTCCAGCTAACTATGGCTACACCTTC.